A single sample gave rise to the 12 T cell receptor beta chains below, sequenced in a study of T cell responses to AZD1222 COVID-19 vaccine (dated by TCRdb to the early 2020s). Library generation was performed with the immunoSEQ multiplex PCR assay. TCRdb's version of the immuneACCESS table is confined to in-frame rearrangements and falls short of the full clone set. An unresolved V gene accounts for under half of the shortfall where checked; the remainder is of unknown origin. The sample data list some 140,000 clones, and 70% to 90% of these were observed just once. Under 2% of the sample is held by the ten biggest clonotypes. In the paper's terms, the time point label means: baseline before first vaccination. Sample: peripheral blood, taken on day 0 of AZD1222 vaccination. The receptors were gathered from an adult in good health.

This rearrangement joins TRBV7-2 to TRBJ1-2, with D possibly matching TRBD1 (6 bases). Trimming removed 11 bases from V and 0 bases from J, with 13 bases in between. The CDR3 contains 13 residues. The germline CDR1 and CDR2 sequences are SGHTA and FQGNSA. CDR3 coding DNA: TGTGCCGGAGGAACAGGGACTAACTATGGCTACACCTTC. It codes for CAGGTGTNYGYTF.

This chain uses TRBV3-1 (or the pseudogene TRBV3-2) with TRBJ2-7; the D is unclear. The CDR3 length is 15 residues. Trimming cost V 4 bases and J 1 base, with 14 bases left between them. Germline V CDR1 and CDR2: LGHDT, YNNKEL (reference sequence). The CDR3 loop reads CASSPILGNSYEQYF. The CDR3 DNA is TGTGCCAGCAGCCCGATCTTGGGGAATTCCTACGAGCAGTACTTC.

CDR3 residues: CASSQGSRSGELFF. Written as DNA, the CDR3 is TGCGCCAGCAGCCAGGGGTCTAGATCCGGGGAGCTGTTTTTT. V usage is TRBV4-1 and J usage is TRBJ2-2, with no clear D. V lost 3 bases, J lost 6 bases, and 11 bases lay in between. CDR1 MGHRA and CDR2 YSYEKL come from the germline V gene. The CDR3 consists of 14 residues.

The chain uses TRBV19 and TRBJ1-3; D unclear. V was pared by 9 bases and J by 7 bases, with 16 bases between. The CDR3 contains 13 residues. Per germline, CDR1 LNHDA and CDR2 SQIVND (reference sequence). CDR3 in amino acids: CASSFLDGNTIYF. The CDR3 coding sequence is TGTGCCAGCAGTTTCTTAGACGGGAACACCATATATTTT.

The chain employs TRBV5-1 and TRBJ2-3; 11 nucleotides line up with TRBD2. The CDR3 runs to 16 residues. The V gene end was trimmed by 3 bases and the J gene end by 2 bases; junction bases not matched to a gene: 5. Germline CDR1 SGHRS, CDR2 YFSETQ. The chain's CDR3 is CASSSELAGVTDTQYF. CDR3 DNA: TGCGCCAGCAGCTCGGAACTAGCGGGGGTCACAGATACGCAGTATTTT.

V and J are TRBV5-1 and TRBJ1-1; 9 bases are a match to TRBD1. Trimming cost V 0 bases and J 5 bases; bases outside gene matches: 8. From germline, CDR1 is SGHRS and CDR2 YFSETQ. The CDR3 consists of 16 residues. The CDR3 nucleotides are TGCGCCAGCAGCTTGGACAGGGGGCGGTTGGGGACTGAAGCTTTCTTT. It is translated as CASSLDRGRLGTEAFF.

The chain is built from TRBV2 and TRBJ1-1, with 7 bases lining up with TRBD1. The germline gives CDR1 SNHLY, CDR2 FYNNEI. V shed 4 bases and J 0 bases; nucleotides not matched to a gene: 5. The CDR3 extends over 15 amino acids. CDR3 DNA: TGTGCCAGCAGTGGAACAGGGGCGATGAACACTGAAGCTTTCTTT. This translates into CASSGTGAMNTEAFF.

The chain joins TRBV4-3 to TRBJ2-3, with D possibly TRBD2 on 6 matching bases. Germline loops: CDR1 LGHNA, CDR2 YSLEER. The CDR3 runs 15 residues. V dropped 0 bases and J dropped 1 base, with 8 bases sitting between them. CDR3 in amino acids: CASSQDQRGTDTQYF. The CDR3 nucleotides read TGCGCCAGCAGCCAAGACCAGCGGGGCACAGATACGCAGTATTTT.

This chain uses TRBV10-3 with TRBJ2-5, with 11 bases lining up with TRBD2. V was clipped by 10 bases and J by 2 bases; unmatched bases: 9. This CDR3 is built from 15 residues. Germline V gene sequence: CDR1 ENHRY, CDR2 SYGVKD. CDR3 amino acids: CATQSTSGTQETQYF. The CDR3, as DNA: TGTGCCACTCAATCGACTAGCGGGACTCAAGAGACCCAGTACTTC.

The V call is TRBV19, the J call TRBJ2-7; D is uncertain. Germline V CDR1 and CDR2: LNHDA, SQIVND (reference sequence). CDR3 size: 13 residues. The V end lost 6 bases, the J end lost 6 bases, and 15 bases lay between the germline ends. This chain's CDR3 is CASSSSKRAEQYF. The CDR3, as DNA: TGTGCCAGTAGCTCCTCGAAAAGGGCCGAGCAGTACTTC.

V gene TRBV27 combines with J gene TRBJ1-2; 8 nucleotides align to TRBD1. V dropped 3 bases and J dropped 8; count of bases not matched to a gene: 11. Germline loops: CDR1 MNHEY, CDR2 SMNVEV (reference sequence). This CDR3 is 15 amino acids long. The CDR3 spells CASSFGRTGREGYTF. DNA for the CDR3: TGTGCCAGCAGTTTCGGGCGGACAGGGAGGGAAGGCTACACCTTC.

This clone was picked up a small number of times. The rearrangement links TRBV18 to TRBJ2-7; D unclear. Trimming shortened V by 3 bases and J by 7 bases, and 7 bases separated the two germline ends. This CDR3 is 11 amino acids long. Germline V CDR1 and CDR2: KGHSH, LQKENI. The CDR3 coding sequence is TGTGCCAGCTCACCGGACGGAGAGCAGTACTTC. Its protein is CASSPDGEQYF.